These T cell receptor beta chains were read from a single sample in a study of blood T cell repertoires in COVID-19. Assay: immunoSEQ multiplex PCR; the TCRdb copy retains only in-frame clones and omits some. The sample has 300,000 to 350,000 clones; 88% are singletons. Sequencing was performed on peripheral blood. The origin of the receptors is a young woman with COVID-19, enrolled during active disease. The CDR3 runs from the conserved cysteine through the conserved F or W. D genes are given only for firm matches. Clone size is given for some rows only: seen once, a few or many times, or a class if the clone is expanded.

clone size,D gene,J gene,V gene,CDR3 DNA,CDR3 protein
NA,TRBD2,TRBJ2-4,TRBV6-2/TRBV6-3,TGTGCCAGCAGTTACCCAGGGGCCAGCGGGGGGATGAAAAACATTCAGTACTTC,CASSYPGASGGMKNIQYF
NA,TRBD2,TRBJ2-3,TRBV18,TGTGCCAGCTCTCAGGAGACTAGCGCGAAAGATACGCAGTATTTT,CASSQETSAKDTQYF
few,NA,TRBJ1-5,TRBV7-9,TGTGCCAGCAGCGACAGTTATAGCAATCAGCCCCAGCATTTT,CASSDSYSNQPQHF
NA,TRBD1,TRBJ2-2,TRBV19,TGTGCCAGTAGTACCCGGGACAGCAACACCGGGGAGCTGTTTTTT,CASSTRDSNTGELFF
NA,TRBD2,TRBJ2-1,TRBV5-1,TGCGCCAGCAGCTCGACTAGCCAAACCTACAATGAGCAGTTCTTC,CASSSTSQTYNEQFF
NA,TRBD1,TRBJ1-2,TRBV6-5,TGTGCCAGCAGGGGATTACAGGGGAACTATGGCTACACCTTC,CASRGLQGNYGYTF
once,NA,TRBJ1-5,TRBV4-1,TGCGCCAGCAGCCAAGGCGGCGTCCGTAATCAGCCCCAGCATTTT,CASSQGGVRNQPQHF
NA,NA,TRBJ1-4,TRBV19,TGTGCCAGTAGTATCACGCAGATGAATGAAAAACTGTTTTTT,CASSITQMNEKLFF
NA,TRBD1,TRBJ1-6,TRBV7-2,TGTGCCAGCAGCCTGACCGGGACAGGGACTTCACCCCTCCACTTT,CASSLTGTGTSPLHF
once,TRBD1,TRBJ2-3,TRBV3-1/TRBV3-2,TGTGCCAGCAGCCAAGATGCCGTCAGGGGGCCTAATACGCAGTATTTT,CASSQDAVRGPNTQYF
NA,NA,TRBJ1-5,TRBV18,TGTGCCAGCTCACCAGGGGAGCGTCAGCCCCAGCATTTT,CASSPGERQPQHF
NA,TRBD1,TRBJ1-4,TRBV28,TGTGCCAGCAGTTCGGGACAGTCGGCTGAAAAACTGTTTTTT,CASSSGQSAEKLFF
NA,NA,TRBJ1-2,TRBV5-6,TGTGCCAGCAGCTCCCGAGGAGGGACCCTATATGGCTACACCTTC,CASSSRGGTLYGYTF
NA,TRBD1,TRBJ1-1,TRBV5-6,TGTGCCAGCAGTTATTGGACAGGCGTAATTATGAACACTGAAGCTTTCTTT,CASSYWTGVIMNTEAFF
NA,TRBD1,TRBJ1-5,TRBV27,TGTGCCAGCAGTTTCCGCGGGGACAGCGAGTTTAGCAATCAGCCCCAGCATTTT,CASSFRGDSEFSNQPQHF
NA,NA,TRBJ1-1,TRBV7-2,TGTGCCAGCAGCTTAGAGCGGGGGCTGAACACTGAAGCTTTCTTT,CASSLERGLNTEAFF
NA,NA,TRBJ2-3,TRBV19,TGTGCCACCACCCCCACGGGCACAGATACGCAGTATTTT,CATTPTGTDTQYF
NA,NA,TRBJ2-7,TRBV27,TGTGCCAGCAGTTTAGGGACACGAAACGAGCAGTACTTC,CASSLGTRNEQYF
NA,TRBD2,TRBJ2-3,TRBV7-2,TGTGCCAGCAGCTTAGCTAGCGGGGGGGCAGATACGCAGTATTTT,CASSLASGGADTQYF
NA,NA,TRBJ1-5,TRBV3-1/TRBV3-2,TGTGCCAGCAGCCAAGATTTGGGGGAGGATCAGCCCCAGCATTTT,CASSQDLGEDQPQHF
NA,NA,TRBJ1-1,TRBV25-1,TGTGCCAGCAGTGCGATTCAGGCTACTGAAGCTTTCTTT,CASSAIQATEAFF
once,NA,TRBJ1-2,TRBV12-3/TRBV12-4,TGTGCCAGCAGTTTAGGCAGAAACTATGGCTACACCTTC,CASSLGRNYGYTF
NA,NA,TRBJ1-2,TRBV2,TGTGCCAGCAGTGAAGGACAGTCCACCGCCTTC,CASSEGQSTAF
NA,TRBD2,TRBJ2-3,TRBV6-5,TGTGCCAGCAGAAGGATAGCGGGGGGGGTGGATACGCAGTATTTT,CASRRIAGGVDTQYF
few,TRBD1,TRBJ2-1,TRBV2,TGTGCCAGCAGAGCGACAGGGAGCGCCTACAATGAGCAGTTCTTC,CASRATGSAYNEQFF
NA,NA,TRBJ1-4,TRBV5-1,TGCGCCAGCAGCTTGTCCAGGCCTGCAACTAATGAAAAACTGTTTTTT,CASSLSRPATNEKLFF
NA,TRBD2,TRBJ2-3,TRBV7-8,TGTGCCAGCAGCCCAAGGACTAGCGGTAGCACAGATACGCAGTATTTT,CASSPRTSGSTDTQYF
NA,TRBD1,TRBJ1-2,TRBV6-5,TGTGCCGGGTGGGGACAGAAAGACTATGGCTACACCTTC,CAGWGQKDYGYTF
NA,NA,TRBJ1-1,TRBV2,TGTGCCAGCAGGCCAGTGACCGAGAGGTGGGTGAACACTGAAGCTTTCTTT,CASRPVTERWVNTEAFF
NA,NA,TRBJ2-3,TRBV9,TGTGCCAGCAGTAGCGCGGCAGATACGCAGTATTTT,CASSSAADTQYF
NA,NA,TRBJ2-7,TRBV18,TGTGCCAGCTCCCCTGGTCGGGCAGGGCCCTACGAGCAGTACTTC,CASSPGRAGPYEQYF
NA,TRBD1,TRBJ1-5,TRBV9,TGTGCCAGCAGCGTAGGACAGGGAGGCAATCAGCCCCAGCATTTT,CASSVGQGGNQPQHF
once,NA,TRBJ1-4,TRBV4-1,TGCGCCAGCAGCCAAGGCCACCCCGCGGGAAACAGAAAAAATGAAAAACTGTTTTTT,CASSQGHPAGNRKNEKLFF
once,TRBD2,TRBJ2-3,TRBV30,TGTGCCTGGAGTATGCGGGGGTCCCCCAATTTT,CAWSMRGSPNF
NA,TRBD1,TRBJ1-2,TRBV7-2,TGTGCCAGCAGCCTCGGACAGGGCTACGGCTACACCTTC,CASSLGQGYGYTF
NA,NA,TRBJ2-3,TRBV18,TGTGCCAGCTCACCACCTTCAGCGGCGACAGATACGCAGTATTTT,CASSPPSAATDTQYF
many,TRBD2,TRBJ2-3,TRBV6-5,TGTGCCAGCACCCTGACTAGCGGGGGGTTAGATACGCAGTATTTT,CASTLTSGGLDTQYF
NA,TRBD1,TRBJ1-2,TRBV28,TGTGCCAGCCTCCACAGGGGGGTTTACGTTAACTATGGCTACACCTTC,CASLHRGVYVNYGYTF